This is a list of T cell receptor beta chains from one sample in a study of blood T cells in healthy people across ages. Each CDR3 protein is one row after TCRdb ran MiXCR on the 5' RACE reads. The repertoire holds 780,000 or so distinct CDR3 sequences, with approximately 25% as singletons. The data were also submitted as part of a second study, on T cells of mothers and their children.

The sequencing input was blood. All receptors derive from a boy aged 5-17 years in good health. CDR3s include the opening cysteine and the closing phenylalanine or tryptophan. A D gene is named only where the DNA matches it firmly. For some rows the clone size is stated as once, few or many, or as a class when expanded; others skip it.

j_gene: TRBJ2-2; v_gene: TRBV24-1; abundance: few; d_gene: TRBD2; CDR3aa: CATPSPGGNTGELFF; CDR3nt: TGTGCCACCCCTTCCCCGGGGGGGAACACCGGGGAGCTGTTTTTT
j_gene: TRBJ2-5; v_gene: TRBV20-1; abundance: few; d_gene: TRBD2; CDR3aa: CSARDPAGGLETQYF; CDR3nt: TGCAGTGCTAGAGATCCCGCGGGGGGGCTAGAGACCCAGTACTTC
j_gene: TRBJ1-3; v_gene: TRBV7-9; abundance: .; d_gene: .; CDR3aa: CASSSPGYSGNTIYF; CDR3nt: TGTGCCAGCAGCTCCCCAGGGTACTCTGGAAACACCATATATTTT
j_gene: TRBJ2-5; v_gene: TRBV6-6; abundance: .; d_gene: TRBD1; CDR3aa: CASSYKPTGGLGEQYF; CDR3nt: TGTGCCAGCAGTTACAAACCGACAGGGGGCCTTGGGGAGCAGTACTTC
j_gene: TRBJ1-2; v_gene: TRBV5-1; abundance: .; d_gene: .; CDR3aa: CASSLLATTYGYTF; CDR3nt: TGCGCCAGCAGCTTGCTAGCGACAACCTATGGCTACACCTTC
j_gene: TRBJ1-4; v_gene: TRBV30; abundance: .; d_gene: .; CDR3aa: CAWSMPGTINEKLLF; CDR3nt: TGTGCCTGGAGTATGCCCGGGACCATCAACGAAAAACTGCTTTTT
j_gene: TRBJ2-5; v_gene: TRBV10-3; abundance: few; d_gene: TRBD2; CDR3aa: CAIAPGLEVADLYF; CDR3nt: TGTGCCATCGCGCCGGGACTAGAGGTTGCAGATTTGTACTTC
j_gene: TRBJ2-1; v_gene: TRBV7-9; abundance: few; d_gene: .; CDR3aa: CASSRRDHNEQFF; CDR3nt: TGTGCCAGCAGCCGCCGGGACCACAATGAGCAGTTCTTC
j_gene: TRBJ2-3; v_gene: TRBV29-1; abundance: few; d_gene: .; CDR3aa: CSGILTDTQYF; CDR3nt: TGCAGCGGGATCCTAACAGATACGCAGTATTTT
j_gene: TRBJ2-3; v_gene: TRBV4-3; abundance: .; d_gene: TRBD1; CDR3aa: CASSQTGGAERGLDTQYF; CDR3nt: TGCGCCAGCAGCCAGACAGGGGGCGCAGAGCGGGGGTTAGATACGCAGTATTTT
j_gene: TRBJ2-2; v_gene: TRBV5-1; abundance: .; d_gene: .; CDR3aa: CASSLRTHTGELFF; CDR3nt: TGCGCCAGCAGCTTGAGGACCCACACCGGGGAGCTGTTTTTT
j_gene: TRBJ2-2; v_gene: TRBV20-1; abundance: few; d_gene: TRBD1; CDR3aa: CSARDHGTGFTGELFF; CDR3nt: TGCAGTGCTAGAGATCACGGGACAGGGTTCACCGGGGAGCTGTTTTTT
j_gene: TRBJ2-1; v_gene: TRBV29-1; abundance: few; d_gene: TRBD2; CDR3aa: CSVEIGAGGPYEQFF; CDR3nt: TGCAGCGTTGAAATCGGTGCGGGAGGGCCCTATGAGCAGTTCTTC
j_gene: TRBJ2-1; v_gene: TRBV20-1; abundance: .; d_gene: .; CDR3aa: CSARYHQGGEQFF; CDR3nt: TGCAGTGCTAGGTACCATCAAGGGGGTGAGCAGTTCTTC
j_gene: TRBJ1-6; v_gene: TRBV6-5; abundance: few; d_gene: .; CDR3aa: CASSRTGDNSPLHF; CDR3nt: TGTGCCAGCAGTCGCACAGGCGATAATTCACCCCTCCACTTT
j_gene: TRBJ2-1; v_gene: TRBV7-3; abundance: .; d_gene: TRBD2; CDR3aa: CASSLGVEREVRGIFSEQFF; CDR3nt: TGTGCCAGCAGCTTAGGGGTGGAGCGGGAGGTCCGCGGTATCTTTAGTGAGCAGTTCTTC
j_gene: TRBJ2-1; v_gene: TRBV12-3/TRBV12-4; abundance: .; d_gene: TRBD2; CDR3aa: CASSLGPSGNNEQFF; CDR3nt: TGTGCCAGCAGTTTAGGGCCTAGCGGGAACAATGAGCAGTTCTTC
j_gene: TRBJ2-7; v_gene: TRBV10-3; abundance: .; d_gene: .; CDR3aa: CAIRRTELDEQYF; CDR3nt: TGTGCCATCAGGAGGACGGAGTTAGACGAGCAGTACTTC
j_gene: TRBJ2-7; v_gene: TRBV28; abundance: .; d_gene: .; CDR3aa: CASTGSLSTYEQYF; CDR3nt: TGTGCCAGCACAGGGTCCCTTTCCACCTACGAGCAGTACTTC
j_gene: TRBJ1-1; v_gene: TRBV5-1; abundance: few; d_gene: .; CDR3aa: CASSLSSRDTEAFF; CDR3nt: TGCGCCAGCAGCTTGAGTAGTCGGGACACTGAAGCTTTCTTT
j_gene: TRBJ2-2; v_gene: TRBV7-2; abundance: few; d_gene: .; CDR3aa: CASSFTGTTNTGELFF; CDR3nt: TGTGCCAGCAGCTTCACCGGGACAACGAACACCGGGGAGCTGTTTTTT
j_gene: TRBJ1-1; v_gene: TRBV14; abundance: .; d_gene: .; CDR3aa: CASSQVRGNTEAFF; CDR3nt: TGTGCCAGCAGCCAAGTAAGGGGGAACACTGAAGCTTTCTTT
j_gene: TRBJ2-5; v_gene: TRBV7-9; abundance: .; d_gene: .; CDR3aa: CASSLARRTEQETQYF; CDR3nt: TGTGCCAGCAGCTTAGCGCGGAGGACCGAGCAAGAGACCCAGTACTTC
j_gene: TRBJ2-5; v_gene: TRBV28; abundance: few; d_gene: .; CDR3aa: CASSLSPLQETQYF; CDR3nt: TGTGCCAGCAGTTTGAGTCCCCTTCAAGAGACCCAGTACTTC
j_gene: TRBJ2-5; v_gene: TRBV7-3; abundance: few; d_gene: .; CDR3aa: CASSSREFQPQYF; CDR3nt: TGTGCCAGCAGCTCCCGAGAGTTCCAGCCCCAGTACTTC
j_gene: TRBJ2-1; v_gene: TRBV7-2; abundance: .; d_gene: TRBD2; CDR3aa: CASSLAGLAGVREQFF; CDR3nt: TGTGCCAGCAGCTTAGCGGGGCTAGCGGGAGTCAGGGAGCAGTTCTTC
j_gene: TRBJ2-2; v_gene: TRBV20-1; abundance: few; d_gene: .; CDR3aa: CSASPGMTGELFF; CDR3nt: TGCAGTGCTAGTCCGGGGATGACCGGGGAGCTGTTTTTT
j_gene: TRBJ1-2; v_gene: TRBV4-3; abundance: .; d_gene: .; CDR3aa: CASSQSGEYGYTF; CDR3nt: TGCGCCAGCAGCCAAAGCGGAGAATATGGCTACACCTTC
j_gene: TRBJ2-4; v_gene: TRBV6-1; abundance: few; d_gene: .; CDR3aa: CASREVGTAKNIQYF; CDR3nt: TGTGCCAGCAGAGAGGTTGGGACGGCCAAAAACATTCAGTACTTC
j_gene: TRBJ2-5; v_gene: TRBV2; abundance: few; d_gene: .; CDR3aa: CASSEGMWAREETQYF; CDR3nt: TGTGCCAGCAGTGAAGGGATGTGGGCGCGTGAGGAGACCCAGTACTTC
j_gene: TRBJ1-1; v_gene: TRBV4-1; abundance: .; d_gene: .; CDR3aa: CASSQTGGIGAFF; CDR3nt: TGCGCCAGCAGCCAAACGGGGGGAATCGGAGCTTTCTTT
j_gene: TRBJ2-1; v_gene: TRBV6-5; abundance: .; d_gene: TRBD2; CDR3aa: CASSYRGGRATGDEQFF; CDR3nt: TGTGCCAGCAGTTATAGGGGCGGGAGGGCCACGGGGGATGAGCAGTTCTTC
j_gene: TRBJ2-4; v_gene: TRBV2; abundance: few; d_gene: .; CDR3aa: CASSLNLDNIQYF; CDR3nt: TGTGCCAGCAGTTTGAACTTGGATAACATTCAGTACTTC
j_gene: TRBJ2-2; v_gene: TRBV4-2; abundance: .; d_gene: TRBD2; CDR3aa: CASSPGTSGSWTGELFF; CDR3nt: TGTGCCAGCAGCCCTGGGACTAGCGGGAGTTGGACCGGGGAGCTGTTTTTT
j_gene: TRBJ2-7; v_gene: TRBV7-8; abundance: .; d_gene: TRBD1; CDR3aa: CASSLARGQGPHEQYF; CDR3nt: TGTGCCAGCAGCTTAGCCCGAGGACAGGGTCCCCACGAGCAGTACTTC
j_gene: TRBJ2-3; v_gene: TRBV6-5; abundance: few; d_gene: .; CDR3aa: CASSYVGTPRADTQYF; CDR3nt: TGTGCCAGCAGTTACGTCGGGACCCCAAGGGCAGATACGCAGTATTTT
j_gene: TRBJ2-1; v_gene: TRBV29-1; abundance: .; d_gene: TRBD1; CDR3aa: CSVEGTGYTGEQFF; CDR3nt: TGCAGCGTTGAAGGGACAGGGTACACGGGTGAGCAGTTCTTC
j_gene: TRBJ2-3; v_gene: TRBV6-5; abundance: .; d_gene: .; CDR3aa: CASSRGGATDTQYF; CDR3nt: TGTGCCAGCAGCCGGGGCGGGGCGACAGATACGCAGTATTTT
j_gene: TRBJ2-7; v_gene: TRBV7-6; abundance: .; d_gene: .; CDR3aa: CASSSDRTTSRPYYEQYF; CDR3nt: TGTGCCAGCAGCTCAGACAGGACAACTAGCAGACCTTACTACGAGCAGTACTTC
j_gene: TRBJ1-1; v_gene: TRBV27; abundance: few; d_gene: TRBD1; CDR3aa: CASSPRDRAETEAFF; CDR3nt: TGTGCCAGCAGTCCTCGGGACAGGGCGGAGACTGAAGCTTTCTTT
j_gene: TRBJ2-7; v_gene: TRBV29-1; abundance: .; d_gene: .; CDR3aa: CSVGVTSYEQYF; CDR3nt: TGCAGCGTTGGTGTCACATCCTACGAGCAGTACTTC
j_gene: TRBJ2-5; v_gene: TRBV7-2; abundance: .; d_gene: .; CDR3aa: CASSWAVTTQETQYF; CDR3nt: TGTGCCAGCAGCTGGGCTGTCACTACTCAAGAGACCCAGTACTTC
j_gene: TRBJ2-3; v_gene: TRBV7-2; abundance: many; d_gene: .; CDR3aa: CASSFNYERTDTQYF; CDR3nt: TGTGCCAGCAGCTTTAACTACGAGCGGACAGATACGCAGTATTTT
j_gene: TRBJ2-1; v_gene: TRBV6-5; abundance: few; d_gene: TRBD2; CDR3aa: CASSSASGGSNEQFF; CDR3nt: TGTGCCAGCAGTTCCGCTAGCGGGGGATCCAATGAGCAGTTCTTC
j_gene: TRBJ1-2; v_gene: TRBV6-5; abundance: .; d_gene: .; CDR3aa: CASSTAGGGYTF; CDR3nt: TGTGCCAGCAGTACCGCCGGGGGAGGCTACACCTTC
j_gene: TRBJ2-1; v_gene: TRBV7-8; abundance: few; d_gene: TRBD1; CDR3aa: CASSTPPRTGGDEQFF; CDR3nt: TGTGCCAGCAGCACCCCACCCCGGACAGGCGGCGATGAGCAGTTCTTC
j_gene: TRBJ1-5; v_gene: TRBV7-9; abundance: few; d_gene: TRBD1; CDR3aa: CASSFGEGDSPSHQPQHF; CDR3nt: TGTGCCAGCAGCTTCGGGGAGGGGGACAGTCCCTCTCATCAGCCCCAGCATTTT
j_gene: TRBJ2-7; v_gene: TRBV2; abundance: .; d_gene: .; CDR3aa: CATTSGLTYEQYF; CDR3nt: TGTGCCACCACTTCGGGCCTAACCTACGAGCAGTACTTC
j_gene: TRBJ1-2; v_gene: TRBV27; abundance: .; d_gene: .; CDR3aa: CASRGQYYGYTF; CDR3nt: TGTGCCAGCAGGGGTCAGTACTATGGCTACACCTTC
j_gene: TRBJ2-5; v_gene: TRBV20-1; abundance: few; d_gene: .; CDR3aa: CSARPTIRDTEETQYF; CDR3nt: TGCAGTGCTAGACCTACTATCCGGGACACCGAAGAGACCCAGTACTTC
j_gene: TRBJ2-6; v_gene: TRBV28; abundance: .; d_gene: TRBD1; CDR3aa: CASSLWTGGRTGANVLTF; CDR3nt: TGTGCCAGCAGTTTATGGACAGGGGGCCGCACCGGGGCCAACGTCCTGACTTTC
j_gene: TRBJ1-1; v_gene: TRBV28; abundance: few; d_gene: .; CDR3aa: CASSFRGPGTEAFF; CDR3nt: TGTGCCAGCAGTTTCCGGGGCCCGGGCACTGAAGCTTTCTTT
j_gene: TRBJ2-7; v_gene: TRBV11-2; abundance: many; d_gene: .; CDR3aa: CASSLASGGGYEQYF; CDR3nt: TGTGCCAGCAGCTTAGCTTCAGGAGGGGGGTACGAGCAGTACTTC
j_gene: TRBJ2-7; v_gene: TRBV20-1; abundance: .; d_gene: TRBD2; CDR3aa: CSARGAGSYEQYF; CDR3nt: TGCAGTGCTCGAGGAGCGGGATCCTACGAGCAGTACTTC
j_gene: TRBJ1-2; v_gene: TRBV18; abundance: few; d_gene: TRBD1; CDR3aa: CASSPLPSGQGDGYTF; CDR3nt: TGTGCCAGCTCACCGTTACCCTCGGGACAGGGCGATGGCTACACCTTC
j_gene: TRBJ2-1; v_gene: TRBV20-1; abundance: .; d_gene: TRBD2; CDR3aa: CSARDGTSGSHSYNEQFF; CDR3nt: TGCAGTGCTAGAGATGGGACTAGCGGGAGCCATTCCTACAATGAGCAGTTCTTC
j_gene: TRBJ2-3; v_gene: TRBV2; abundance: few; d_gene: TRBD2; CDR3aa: CATQERLAGGLGTDTQYF; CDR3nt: TGTGCCACCCAGGAGAGGCTAGCGGGGGGGCTCGGCACAGATACGCAGTATTTT
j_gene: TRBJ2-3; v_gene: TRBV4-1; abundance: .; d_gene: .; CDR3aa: CASSQHRETDTQYF; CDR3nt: TGCGCCAGCAGCCAACACAGGGAAACAGATACGCAGTATTTT
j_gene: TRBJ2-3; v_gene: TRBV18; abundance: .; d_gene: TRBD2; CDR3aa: CASSPGGPFSTDTQYF; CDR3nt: TGTGCCAGCTCACCGGGAGGGCCATTTAGCACAGATACGCAGTATTTT
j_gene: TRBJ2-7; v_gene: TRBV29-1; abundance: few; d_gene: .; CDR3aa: CSVEKMGDQSYEQYF; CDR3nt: TGCAGCGTTGAAAAGATGGGCGATCAGTCCTACGAGCAGTACTTC